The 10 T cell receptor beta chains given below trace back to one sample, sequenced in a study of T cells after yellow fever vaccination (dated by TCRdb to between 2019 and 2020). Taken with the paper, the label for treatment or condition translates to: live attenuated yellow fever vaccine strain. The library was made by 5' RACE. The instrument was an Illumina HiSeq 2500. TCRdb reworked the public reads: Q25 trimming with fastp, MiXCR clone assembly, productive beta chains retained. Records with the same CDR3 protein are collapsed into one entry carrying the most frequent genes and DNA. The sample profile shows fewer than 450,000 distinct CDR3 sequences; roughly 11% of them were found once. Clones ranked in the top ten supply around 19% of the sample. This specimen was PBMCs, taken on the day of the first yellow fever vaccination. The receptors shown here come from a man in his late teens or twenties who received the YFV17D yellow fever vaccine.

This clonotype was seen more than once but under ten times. This CDR3 is CASSLVPSMDTQYF. The CDR3 nucleotides read TGTGCCAGCAGCTTAGTGCCTAGCATGGATACGCAGTATTTT. The chain is built from TRBV7-2 and TRBJ2-3, with TRBD2 as a possible D gene (5 bases). The CDR3 is 14 residues long. CDR1 SGHTA and CDR2 FQGNSA come from the germline V gene. The V and J ends lost 1 base and 6 bases respectively, with 11 bases between them. Full variable domain (outside the CDR3, taken from reference TRBV7-2 and TRBJ2-3): GAGVSQSPSNKVTEKGKDVELRCDPISGHTALYWYRQSLGQGLEFLIYFQGNSAPDKSGLPSDRFSAERTGGSVSTLTIQRTQQEDSAVYLCASSLVPSMDTQYFGPGTRLTVL.

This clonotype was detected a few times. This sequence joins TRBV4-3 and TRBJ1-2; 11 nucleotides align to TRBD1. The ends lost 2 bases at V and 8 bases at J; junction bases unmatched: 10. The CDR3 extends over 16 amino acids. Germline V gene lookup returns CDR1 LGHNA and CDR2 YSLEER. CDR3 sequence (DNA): TGCGCCAGCAGCCAAAGGACAGGGGGCACCGCGGAAGGCTACACCTTC. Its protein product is CASSQRTGGTAEGYTF.

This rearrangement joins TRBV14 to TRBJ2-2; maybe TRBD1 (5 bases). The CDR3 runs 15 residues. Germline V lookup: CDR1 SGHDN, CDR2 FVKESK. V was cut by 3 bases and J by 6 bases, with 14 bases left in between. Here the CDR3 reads CASSQPKGRAGELFF. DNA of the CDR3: TGTGCCAGCAGCCAGCCTAAGGGGCGCGCCGGGGAGCTGTTTTTT. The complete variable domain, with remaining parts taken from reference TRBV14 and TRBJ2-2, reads EAGVTQFPSHSVIEKGQTVTLRCDPISGHDNLYWYRRVMGKEIKFLLHFVKESKQDESGMPNNRFLAERTGGTYSTLKVQPAELEDSGVYFCASSQPKGRAGELFFGEGSRLTVL.

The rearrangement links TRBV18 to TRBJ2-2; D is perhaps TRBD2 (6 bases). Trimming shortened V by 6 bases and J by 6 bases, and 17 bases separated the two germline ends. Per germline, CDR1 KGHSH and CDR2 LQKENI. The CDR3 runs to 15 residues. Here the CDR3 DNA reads TGTGCCAGCTCCCCCCCCAGCGGGCTTTCCGGGGAGCTGTTTTTT. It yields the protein CASSPPSGLSGELFF.

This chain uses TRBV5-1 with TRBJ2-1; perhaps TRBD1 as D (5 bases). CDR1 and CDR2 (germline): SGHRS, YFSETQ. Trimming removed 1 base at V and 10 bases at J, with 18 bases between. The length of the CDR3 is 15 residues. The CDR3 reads CASSLIGARSEEQFF. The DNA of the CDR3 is TGCGCCAGCAGCTTGATTGGGGCCCGGTCAGAGGAGCAGTTCTTC.

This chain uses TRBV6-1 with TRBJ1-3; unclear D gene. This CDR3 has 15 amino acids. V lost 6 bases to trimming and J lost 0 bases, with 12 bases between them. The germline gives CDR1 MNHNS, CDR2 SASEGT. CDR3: CASRLQRASGNTIYF. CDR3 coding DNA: TGTGCCAGCAGGCTACAGAGAGCCTCTGGAAACACCATATATTTT.

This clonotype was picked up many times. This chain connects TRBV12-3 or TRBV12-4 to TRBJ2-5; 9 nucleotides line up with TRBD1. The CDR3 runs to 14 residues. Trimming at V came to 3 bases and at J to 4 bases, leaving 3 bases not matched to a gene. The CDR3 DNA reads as TGTGCCAGCAGTTTCCCGGACAGGGGAGAGACCCAGTACTTC. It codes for CASSFPDRGETQYF.

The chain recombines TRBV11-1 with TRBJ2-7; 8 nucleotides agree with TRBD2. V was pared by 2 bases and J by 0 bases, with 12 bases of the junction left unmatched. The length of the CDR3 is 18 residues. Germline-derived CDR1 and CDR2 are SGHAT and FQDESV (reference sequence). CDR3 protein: CASSLSSSGPLTSYEQYV. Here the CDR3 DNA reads TGTGCCAGCAGCTTATCCTCTAGCGGGCCCCTTACCTCCTACGAGCAGTACGTC.

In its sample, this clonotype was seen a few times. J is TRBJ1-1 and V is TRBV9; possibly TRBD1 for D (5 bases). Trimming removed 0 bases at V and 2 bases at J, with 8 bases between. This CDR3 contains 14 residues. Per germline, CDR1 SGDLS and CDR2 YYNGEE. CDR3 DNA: TGTGCCAGCAGCGTAGGGGGGTCCAACACTGAAGCTTTCTTT. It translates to CASSVGGSNTEAFF. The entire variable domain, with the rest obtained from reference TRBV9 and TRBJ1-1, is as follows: DSGVTQTPKHLITATGQRVTLRCSPRSGDLSVYWYQQSLDQGLQFLIQYYNGEERAKGNILERFSAQQFPDLHSELNLSSLELGDSALYFCASSVGGSNTEAFFGQGTRLTVV.

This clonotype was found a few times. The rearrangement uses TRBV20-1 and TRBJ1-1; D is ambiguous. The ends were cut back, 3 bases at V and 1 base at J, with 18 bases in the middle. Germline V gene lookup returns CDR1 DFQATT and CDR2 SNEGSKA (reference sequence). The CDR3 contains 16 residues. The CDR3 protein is CSARAPGRRANTEAFF. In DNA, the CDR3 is TGCAGTGCTAGGGCCCCCGGCAGGAGGGCGAACACTGAAGCTTTCTTT.